This T cell receptor (beta chain) comes out of a study of metastatic and nonmetastatic thyroid tumors. V shed 0 bases, J shed 6 bases, and the junction held 9 bases outside the gene matches. Germline values: CDR1 SGDLS, CDR2 YYNGEE. The CDR3 totals 16 residues. This clone has a count of ten or more. TCRdb ran MiXCR on the PCR reads. In the table there are over 20,000 clones, around an eighth of which are singletons. All patients were untreated before thyroid surgery. The chain recombines TRBV9 with TRBJ2-3, with TRBD2 matching 8 bases. The sample taken for sequencing was blood. The TCR originated in a female donor with papillary thyroid cancer or a benign thyroid nodule (not recorded which). Some clones in this sample may be carry-over from other donors' samples. This CDR3 reads CASSVAGRGGLDTQYF. The CDR3 nucleotides read TGTGCCAGCAGCGTAGCTGGACGGGGGGGCTTGGATACGCAGTATTTT.